This T cell receptor (beta chain) was captured in a study of T cells in Graves' hyperthyroidism and ophthalmopathy. Findings and caveats of the study: By a 13 V-J model, ophthalmopathy was set apart from stable hyperthyroidism. The model predicted ophthalmopathy a median 6.5 months before onset. The blood repertoire included most of the expanded thyroid clonotypes above 0.001.

This clonotype has a count of ten or more. The antigen is unknown. Trimming took 0 bases from V and 6 from J; bases not matched to a gene: 8. The CDR3 spans 15 residues. Germline assignment: CDR1 SGHRS and CDR2 YFSETQ. The CDR3 regions of TCR beta were amplified from RNA transcripts. First-round RT-PCR of the TCR CDR3 relied on the HTBI primer set. TCRdb analysed the multiplex PCR reads with MiXCR anew, one entry per CDR3 protein. The sample lists 30,000 to 35,000 distinct CDR3 sequences, under 65% seen once, with under 30% in the top ten. From roughly 10 ml of fresh peripheral blood, PBMCs were isolated.

The chain uses TRBV5-1 and TRBJ2-5; the match to TRBD2 covers 7 bases. Sequenced: blood. This sequence originates from a woman aged 40-49 years with Graves' ophthalmopathy. CDR3 bases: TGCGCCAGCAGCTTGGGGGACTACCCAGGGCAGACCCAGTACTTC. Its translation is CASSLGDYPGQTQYF.